The entry below gives a single TCR beta chain sequence along with its context. Treatment noted: about 20 received Ad26.COV2.S at low or high dose, single or two shots; roughly 5 received placebo; per-sample allocation not given. Day 63 following the first vaccine or placebo injection was when the samples were taken. SARS-CoV-2 spike from the Wuhan strain was encoded by the vaccine, an Ad26 vector. CDR3 length: 15 amino acids. V was clipped by 6 bases and J by 7 bases; unmatched bases: 15. Germline CDR1 and CDR2: SGHAT and FQNNGV. This sample was included in a study of Ad26.COV2.S vaccination and SARS-CoV-2 variants. Study background: Ad26.COV2.S, an intramuscular injection, was given once or twice 56 days apart.

The assay was immunoSEQ multiplex PCR, and TCRdb's table has in-frame clones only and misses some. The table lists about 280,000 clones, about 89% of them singletons, with over 2.5% in the top ten. The sequence came from a person between 18 and 65 years old who received the Ad26.COV2.S COVID-19 vaccine or a placebo. This chain connects TRBV11-2 to TRBJ2-7; 7 positions agree with TRBD1. The sample was peripheral blood, taken in a trial of Ad26.COV2.S vaccine versus placebo. The CDR3, as DNA: TGTGCCAGCAGTCCCGGACAGGCGGCTTCGAGAGAGCAGTACTTC. Translating it yields CASSPGQAASREQYF.